This T cell receptor (beta chain) emerged from a study of T cell responses to AZD1222 COVID-19 vaccine. Whole-study context: Combined were second doses at about 4 or about 12 weeks. Whole-study results and caveats: Donors were mostly white British, more females; clonal diversity possibly underestimated.

Sequencing was performed with immunoSEQ multiplex PCR; in TCRdb, only in-frame clones are kept and a portion is missing. Here the sample spans some 120,000 clones, around 90% being singletons. This clone was observed a handful of times. Its antigen is not identified. The source material was peripheral blood, sampled on day 0 of AZD1222 vaccination. This TCR came from an adult in good health.

This chain's CDR3 is CASNPHPDKNTEAFF. As DNA, the CDR3 is TGTGCCAGCAACCCCCACCCTGACAAGAACACTGAAGCTTTCTTT. The genes are TRBV7-9 and TRBJ1-1; no clear D. Trimming took 7 bases from V and 1 from J, leaving 16 bases between them. Germline CDR1 SEHNR, CDR2 FQNEAQ (reference sequence). There are 15 residues in the CDR3.